This T cell receptor beta chain was observed in a study of shared clonotypes between healthy human individuals. Assay: immunoSEQ multiplex PCR; the TCRdb copy retains only in-frame clones and omits some. The sample has about 680,000 clones; about 90% are singletons. The germline V gene has CDR1 SNHLY and CDR2 FYNNEI. Trimming stripped 0 bases from V and 2 bases from J, with 14 bases between. The CDR3 is 16 residues long. As defined, naive CD8 cells were CD45RO-negative and positively selected for CCR7, with terminally differentiated effector memory CD45RA+ cells excluded. This clone showed up just once.

The sequence was obtained from a man aged 30-40 years in good health. The rearrangement joins TRBV2 to TRBJ2-7, with D uncertain. Sequencing input: naive CD8+ T cells sorted from blood. DNA of the CDR3: TGTGCCAGCAGTGAAGCGCTTGAGAAGGCAACCTACGAGCAGTACTTC. This codes for CASSEALEKATYEQYF.